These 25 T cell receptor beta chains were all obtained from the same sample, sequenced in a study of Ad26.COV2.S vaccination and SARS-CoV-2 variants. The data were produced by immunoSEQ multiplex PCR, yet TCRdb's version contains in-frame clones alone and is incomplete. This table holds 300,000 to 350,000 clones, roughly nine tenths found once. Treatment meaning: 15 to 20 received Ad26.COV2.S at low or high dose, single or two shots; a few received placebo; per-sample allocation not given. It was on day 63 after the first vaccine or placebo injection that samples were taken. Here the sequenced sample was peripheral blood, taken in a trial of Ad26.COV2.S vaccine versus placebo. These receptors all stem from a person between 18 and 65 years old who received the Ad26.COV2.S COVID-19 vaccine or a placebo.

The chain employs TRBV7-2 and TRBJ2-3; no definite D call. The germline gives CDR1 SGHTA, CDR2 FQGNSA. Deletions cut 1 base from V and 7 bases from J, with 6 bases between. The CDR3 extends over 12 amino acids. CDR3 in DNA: TGTGCCAGCAGCTTAGAAAGGAATACGCAGTATTTT. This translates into CASSLERNTQYF.

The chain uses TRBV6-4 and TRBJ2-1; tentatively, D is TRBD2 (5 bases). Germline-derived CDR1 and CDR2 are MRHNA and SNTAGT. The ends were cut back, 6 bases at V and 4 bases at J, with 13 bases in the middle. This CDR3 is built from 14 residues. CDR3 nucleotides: TGTGCCAGCAGCCCTAGCCCGGGGTACAATGAGCAGTTCTTC. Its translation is CASSPSPGYNEQFF.

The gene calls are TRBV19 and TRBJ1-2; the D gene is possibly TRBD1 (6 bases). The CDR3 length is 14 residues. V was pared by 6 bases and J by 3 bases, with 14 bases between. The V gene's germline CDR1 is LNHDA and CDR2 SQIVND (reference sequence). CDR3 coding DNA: TGTGCCAGTAGATGGCAGGGGATTTACTATGGCTACACCTTC. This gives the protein CASRWQGIYYGYTF.

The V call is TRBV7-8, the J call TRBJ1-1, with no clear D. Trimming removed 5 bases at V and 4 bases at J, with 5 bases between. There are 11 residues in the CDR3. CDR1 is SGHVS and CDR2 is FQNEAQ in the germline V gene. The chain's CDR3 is CASSDLTEAFF. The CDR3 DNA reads TGTGCCAGCAGCGATCTCACTGAAGCTTTCTTT.

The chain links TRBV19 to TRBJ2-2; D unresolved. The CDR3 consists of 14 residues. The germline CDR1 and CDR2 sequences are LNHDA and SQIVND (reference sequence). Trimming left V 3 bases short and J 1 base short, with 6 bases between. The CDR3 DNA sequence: TGTGCCAGTAGTATTAGGAAGAACACCGGGGAGCTGTTTTTT. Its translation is CASSIRKNTGELFF.

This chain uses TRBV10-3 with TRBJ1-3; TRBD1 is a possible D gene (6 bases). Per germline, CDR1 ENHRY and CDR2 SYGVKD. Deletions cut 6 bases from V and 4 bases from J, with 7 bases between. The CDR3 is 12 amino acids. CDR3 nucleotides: TGTGCCATCAGCGGACAGGGAAACACCATATATTTT. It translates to CAISGQGNTIYF.

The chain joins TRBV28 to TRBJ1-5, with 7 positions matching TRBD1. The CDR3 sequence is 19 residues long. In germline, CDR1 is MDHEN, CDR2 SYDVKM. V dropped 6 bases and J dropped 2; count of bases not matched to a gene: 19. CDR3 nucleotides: TGTGCCAGCAGCCTACGTCCAGGGGGAGGGGGATGGGGCAATCAGCCCCAGCATTTT. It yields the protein CASSLRPGGGGWGNQPQHF.

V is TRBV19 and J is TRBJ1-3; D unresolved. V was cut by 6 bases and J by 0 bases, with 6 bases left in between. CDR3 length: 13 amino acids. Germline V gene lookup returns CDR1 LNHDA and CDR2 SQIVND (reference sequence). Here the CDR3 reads CASSPYSGNTIYF. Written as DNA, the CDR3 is TGTGCCAGTAGCCCCTACTCTGGAAACACCATATATTTT.

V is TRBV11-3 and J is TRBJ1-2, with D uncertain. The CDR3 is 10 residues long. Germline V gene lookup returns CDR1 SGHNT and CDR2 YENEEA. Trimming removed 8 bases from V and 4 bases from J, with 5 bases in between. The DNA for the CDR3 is TGTGCCAGCCGGATCTATGGCTACACCTTC. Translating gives CASRIYGYTF.

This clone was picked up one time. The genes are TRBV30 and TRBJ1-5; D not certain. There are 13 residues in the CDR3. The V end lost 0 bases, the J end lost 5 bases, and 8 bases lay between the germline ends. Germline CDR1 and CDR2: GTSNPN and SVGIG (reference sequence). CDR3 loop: CAWSVRDDQPQHF. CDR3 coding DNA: TGTGCCTGGAGTGTTCGGGATGATCAGCCCCAGCATTTT.

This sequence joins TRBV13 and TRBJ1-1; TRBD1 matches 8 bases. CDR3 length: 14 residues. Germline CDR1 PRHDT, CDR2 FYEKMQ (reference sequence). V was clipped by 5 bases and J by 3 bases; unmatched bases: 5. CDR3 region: CASSPRTGYTEAFF. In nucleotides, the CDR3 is TGTGCCAGCAGCCCACGGACAGGGTACACTGAAGCTTTCTTT.

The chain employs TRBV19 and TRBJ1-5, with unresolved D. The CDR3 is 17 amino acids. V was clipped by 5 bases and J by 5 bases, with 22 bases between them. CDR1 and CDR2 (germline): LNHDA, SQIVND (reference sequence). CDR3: CASSPQRLNLRDQPQHF. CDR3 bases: TGTGCCAGTAGTCCCCAGAGGCTCAATCTACGCGATCAGCCCCAGCATTTT.

The CDR3 sequence is CAWSHSIEAFF. The DNA of the CDR3 is TGTGCCTGGAGTCATAGCATTGAAGCTTTCTTT. The V and J genes are TRBV30 and TRBJ1-1; no clear D. CDR1 and CDR2 (germline): GTSNPN, SVGIG (reference sequence). The CDR3 totals 11 residues. Trimming pared 2 bases from V and 7 bases from J, leaving 8 bases between.

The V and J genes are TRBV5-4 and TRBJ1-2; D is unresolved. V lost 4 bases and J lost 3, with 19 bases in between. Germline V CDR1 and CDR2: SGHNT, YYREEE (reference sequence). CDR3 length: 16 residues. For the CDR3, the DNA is TGTGCCAGCAGCCTATTGGCCGCCTCACGGTACTATGGCTACACCTTC. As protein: CASSLLAASRYYGYTF.

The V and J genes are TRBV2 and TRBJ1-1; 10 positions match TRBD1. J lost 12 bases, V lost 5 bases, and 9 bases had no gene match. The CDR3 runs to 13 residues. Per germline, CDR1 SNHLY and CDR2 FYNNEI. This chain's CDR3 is CASSTDRGLTSFF. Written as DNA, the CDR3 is TGTGCCAGCAGTACCGACAGGGGGCTGACATCTTTCTTT.

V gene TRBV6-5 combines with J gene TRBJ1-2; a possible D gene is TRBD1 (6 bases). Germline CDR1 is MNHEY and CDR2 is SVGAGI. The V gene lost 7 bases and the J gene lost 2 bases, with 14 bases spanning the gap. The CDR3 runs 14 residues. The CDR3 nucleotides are TGTGCCAGCAACAACGGACAGTGGAACTATGGCTACACCTTC. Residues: CASNNGQWNYGYTF.

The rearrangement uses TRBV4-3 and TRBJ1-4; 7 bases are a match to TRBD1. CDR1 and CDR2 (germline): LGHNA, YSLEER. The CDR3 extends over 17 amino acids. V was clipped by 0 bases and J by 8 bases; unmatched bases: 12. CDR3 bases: TGCGCCAGCAGCCAAGATTATGGCCCAGGGGGTGGCGAAAAACTGTTTTTT. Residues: CASSQDYGPGGGEKLFF.

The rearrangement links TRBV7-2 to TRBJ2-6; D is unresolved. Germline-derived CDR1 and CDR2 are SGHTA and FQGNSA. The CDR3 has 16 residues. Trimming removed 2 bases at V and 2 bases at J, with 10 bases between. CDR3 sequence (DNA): TGTGCCAGCAGCTTATCCGTACTCCCTGGGGCCAACGTCCTGACTTTC. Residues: CASSLSVLPGANVLTF.

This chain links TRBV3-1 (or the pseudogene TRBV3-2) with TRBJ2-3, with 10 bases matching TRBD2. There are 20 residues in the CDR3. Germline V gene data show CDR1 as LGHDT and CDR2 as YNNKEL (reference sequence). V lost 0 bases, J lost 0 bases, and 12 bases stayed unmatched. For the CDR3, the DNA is TGTGCCAGCAGCCAAGAGGGTCGTGCTAGCGGGAGTCCTAGCACAGATACGCAGTATTTT. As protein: CASSQEGRASGSPSTDTQYF.

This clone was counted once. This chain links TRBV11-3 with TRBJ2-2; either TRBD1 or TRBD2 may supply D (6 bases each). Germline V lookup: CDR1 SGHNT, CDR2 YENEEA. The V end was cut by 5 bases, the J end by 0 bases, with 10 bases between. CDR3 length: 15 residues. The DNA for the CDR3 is TGTGCCAGCAGCCGGGGGCTACCGAACACCGGGGAGCTGTTTTTT. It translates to CASSRGLPNTGELFF.

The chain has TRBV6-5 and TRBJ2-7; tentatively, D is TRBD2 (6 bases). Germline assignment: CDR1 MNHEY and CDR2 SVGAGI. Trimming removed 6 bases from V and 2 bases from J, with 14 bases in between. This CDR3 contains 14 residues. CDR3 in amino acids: CASSSGTWAYEQYF. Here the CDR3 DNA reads TGTGCCAGCAGCTCCGGGACTTGGGCCTACGAGCAGTACTTC.

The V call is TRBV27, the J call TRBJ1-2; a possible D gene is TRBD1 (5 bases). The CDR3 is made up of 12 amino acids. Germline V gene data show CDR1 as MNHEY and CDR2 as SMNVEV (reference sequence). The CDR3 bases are TGTGCGACGGGCAGGGAGGACTATGGCTACACCTTC. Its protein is CATGREDYGYTF.

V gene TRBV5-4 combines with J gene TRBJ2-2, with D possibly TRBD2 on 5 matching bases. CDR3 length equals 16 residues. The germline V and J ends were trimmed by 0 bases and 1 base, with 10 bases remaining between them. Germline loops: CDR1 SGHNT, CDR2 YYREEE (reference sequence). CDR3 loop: CASSLDRTLNTGELFF. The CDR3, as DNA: TGTGCCAGCAGCTTGGATCGGACTCTGAACACCGGGGAGCTGTTTTTT.

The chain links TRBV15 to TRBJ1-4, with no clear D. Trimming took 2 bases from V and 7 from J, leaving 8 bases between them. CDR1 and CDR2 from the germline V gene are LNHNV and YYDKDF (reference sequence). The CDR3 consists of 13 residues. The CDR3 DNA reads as TGTGCCACCAGCAGACGGCCTGGTGAAAAACTGTTTTTT. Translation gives CATSRRPGEKLFF.

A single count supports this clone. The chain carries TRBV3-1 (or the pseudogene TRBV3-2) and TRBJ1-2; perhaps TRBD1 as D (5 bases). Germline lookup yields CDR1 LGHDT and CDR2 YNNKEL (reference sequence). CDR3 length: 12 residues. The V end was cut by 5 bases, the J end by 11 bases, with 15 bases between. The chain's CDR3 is CASSTPGPIYTF. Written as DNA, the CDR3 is TGTGCCAGCAGCACACCGGGACCCATATACACCTTC.